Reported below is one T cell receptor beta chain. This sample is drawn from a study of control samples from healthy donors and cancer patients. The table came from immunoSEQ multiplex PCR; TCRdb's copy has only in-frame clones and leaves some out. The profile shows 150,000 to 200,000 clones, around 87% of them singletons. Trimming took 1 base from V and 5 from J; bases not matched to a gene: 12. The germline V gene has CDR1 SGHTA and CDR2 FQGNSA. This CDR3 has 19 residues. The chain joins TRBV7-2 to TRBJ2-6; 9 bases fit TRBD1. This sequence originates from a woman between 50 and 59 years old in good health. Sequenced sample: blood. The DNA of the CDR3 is TGTGCCAGCAGCTTAGGTGTTCGGGGACAGGGTTATCGGGCCAACGTCCTGACTTTC. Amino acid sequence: CASSLGVRGQGYRANVLTF.